The 8 T cell receptor beta chains reported below all come from one sample, sequenced in a study of blood T cell repertoires in COVID-19. Sequencing was performed with immunoSEQ multiplex PCR; in TCRdb, only in-frame clones are kept and a portion is missing. Counted here are 75,000 to 80,000 clones, about 88% occurring once; the ten biggest clones make up 9.5% to 12%. The sample consisted of peripheral blood. All receptors derive from a man between 60 and 70 years old with COVID-19, enrolled during active disease.

The genes are TRBV29-1 and TRBJ2-7; D is perhaps TRBD2 (5 bases). Between the trimmed V and J ends, which lost 5 bases and 3 bases, there was a span of 20 bases. The CDR3 spans 15 residues. Germline assignment: CDR1 SQVTM and CDR2 ANQGSEA. CDR3 loop: CSVRLTRGIFYEQYF. CDR3 sequence (DNA): TGCAGCGTTCGCCTCACTCGAGGGATATTCTACGAGCAGTACTTC.

This clone was counted a single time. The CDR3 protein is CASSEHGHGNTIYF. For the CDR3, the DNA is TGTGCCAGCAGTGAGCACGGACATGGAAACACCATATATTTT. The V call is TRBV2, the J call TRBJ1-3; weak D call: TRBD1 (5 bases). There are 14 residues in the CDR3. Trimming stripped 3 bases from V and 3 bases from J, with 9 bases between. The germline gives CDR1 SNHLY, CDR2 FYNNEI.

This chain connects TRBV5-6 to TRBJ2-7, with 10 positions matching TRBD1. The V gene end was trimmed by 0 bases and the J gene end by 6 bases; junction bases not matched to a gene: 6. Germline assignment: CDR1 SGHDT and CDR2 YYEEEE. This CDR3 spans 15 amino acids. The CDR3 DNA follows: TGTGCCAGCAGCTTGGGGGACAGGGGATGGGTCGAGCAGTACTTC. Translating it yields CASSLGDRGWVEQYF.

The V gene is TRBV6-5, the J gene TRBJ1-1; D is unclear. V lost 0 bases and J 3 bases, leaving 11 bases between the germline ends. Germline CDR1 and CDR2: MNHEY and SVGAGI. The CDR3 runs to 15 residues. CDR3 region: CASSYSLIADTEAFF. The CDR3 DNA follows: TGTGCCAGCAGTTACTCTCTCATAGCGGACACTGAAGCTTTCTTT.

The chain recombines TRBV4-1 with TRBJ2-4, with 8 nucleotides matching TRBD2. The CDR3 spans 17 residues. Per germline, CDR1 MGHRA and CDR2 YSYEKL. V lost 1 base and J lost 2; bases outside the gene matches: 7. The chain's CDR3 is CASSQGLVSGTKNIQYF. The CDR3 DNA reads TGCGCCAGCAGCCAAGGGTTGGTTAGCGGGACCAAAAACATTCAGTACTTC.

The chain is built from TRBV7-3 and TRBJ2-5; 10 positions match TRBD2. Germline V CDR1 and CDR2: SGHTA, FQGTGA. With 0 bases clipped from V and 5 bases from J, the junction kept 6 bases outside the gene matches. The CDR3 runs 16 residues. CDR3 sequence reads: CASSLTGLAGVETQYF. The CDR3 coding sequence is TGTGCCAGCAGCTTAACCGGTCTAGCGGGAGTGGAGACCCAGTACTTC. Complete variable domain (other parts from reference TRBV7-3 and TRBJ2-5): GAGVSQTPSNKVTEKGKYVELRCDPISGHTALYWYRQSLGQGPEFLIYFQGTGAADDSGLPNDRFFAVRPEGSVSTLKIQRTERGDSAVYLCASSLTGLAGVETQYFGPGTRLLVL.

The rearrangement joins TRBV1 to TRBJ2-5; the DNA was not used to check the table's D call, TRBD1. TRBV1 is tagged as a pseudogene. CDR3 length equals 17 residues. The DNA for the CDR3 is TGCACCAGCAGCCAAAGGACAGGAGGTTTGTGCCAAGAGACCCAGTACTTC. Its protein is CTSSQRTGGLCQETQYF.

The count of this clone is one. This chain uses TRBV5-1 with TRBJ2-2; possible D gene TRBD2, 5 bases. The CDR3 is 16 residues long. With 2 bases removed from V and 0 bases from J, the gap between germline ends came to 11 bases. Germline lookup yields CDR1 SGHRS and CDR2 YFSETQ. The DNA of the CDR3 is TGCGCCAGCAGCTTACGGACTGCAGCGAACACCGGGGAGCTGTTTTTT. Its translation is CASSLRTAANTGELFF.